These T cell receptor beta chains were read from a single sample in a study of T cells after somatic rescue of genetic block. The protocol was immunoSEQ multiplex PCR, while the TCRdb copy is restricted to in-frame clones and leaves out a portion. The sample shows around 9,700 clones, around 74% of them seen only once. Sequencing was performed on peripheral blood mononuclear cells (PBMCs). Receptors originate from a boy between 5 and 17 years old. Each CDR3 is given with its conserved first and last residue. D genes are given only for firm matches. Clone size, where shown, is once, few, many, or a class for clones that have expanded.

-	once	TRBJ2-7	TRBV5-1	TGCGCCAGCAGCCCGGCTCCGGGACAAACCTACGAGCAGTACTTC	CASSPAPGQTYEQYF
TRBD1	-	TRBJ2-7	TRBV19	TGTGCCAGTAGTACCACAGGGGGCCTCGCCTACGAGCAGTACTTC	CASSTTGGLAYEQYF
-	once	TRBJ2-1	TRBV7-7	TGTGCCAGCAGCTTGAGTGGGGTAGGTGAGCAGTTCTTC	CASSLSGVGEQFF
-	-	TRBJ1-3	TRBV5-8	TGTGCCAGCAGCTCAACGGGAGGAAACACCATATATTTT	CASSSTGGNTIYF
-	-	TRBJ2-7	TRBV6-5	TGTGCCAGCAGTTACGGTCGGGCAGCCTACGAGCAGTACTTC	CASSYGRAAYEQYF
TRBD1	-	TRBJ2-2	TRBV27	TGTGCCAGCAGTAGACCGGGACAGGGGAGCGCCGGGGAGCTGTTTTTT	CASSRPGQGSAGELFF
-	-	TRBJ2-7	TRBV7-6	TGTGCCAGCAGCTTTGGTGGGCAGGGGTCTTCCTACGAGCAGTACTTC	CASSFGGQGSSYEQYF
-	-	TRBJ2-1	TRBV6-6	TGTGCCAGCAGTCAAACCGTCAATGAGCAGTTCTTC	CASSQTVNEQFF
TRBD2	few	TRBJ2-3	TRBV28	TGTGCCAGCAGTTTCCCCCATTCTAGCGGGGGGGCAACAGATACGCAGTATTTT	CASSFPHSSGGATDTQYF
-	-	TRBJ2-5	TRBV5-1	TGCGCCAGCAGCCCCGGAGGGCAAGTCCAAGAGACCCAGTACTTC	CASSPGGQVQETQYF
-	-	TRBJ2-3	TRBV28	TGTGCCAGCAGTCCCCCCGCCCCAGATACGCAGTATTTT	CASSPPAPDTQYF